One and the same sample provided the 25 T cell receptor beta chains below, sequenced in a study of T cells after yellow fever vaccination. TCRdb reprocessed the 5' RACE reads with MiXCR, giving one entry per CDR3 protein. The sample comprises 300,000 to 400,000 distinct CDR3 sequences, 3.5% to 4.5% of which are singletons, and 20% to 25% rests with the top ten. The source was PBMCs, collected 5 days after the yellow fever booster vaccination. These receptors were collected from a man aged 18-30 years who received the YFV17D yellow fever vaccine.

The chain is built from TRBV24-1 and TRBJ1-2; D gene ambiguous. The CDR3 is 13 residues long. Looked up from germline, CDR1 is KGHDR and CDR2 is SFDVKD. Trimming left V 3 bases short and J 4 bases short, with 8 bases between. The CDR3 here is CATSDGGVYGYTF. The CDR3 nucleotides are TGTGCCACCAGTGATGGCGGAGTCTATGGCTACACCTTC.

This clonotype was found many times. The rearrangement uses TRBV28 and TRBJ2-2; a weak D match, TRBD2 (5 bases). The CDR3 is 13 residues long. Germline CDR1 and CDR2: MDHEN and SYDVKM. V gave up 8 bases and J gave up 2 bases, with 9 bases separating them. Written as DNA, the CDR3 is TGTGCCAGCTTCGCGGGTAACACCGGGGAGCTGTTTTTT. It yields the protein CASFAGNTGELFF.

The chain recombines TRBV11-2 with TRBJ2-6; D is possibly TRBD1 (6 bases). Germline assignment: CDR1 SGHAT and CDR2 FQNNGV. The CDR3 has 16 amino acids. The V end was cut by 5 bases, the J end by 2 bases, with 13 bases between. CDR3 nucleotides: TGTGCCAGCAGCCCTACCACAGGGACTGGGGCCAACGTCCTGACTTTC. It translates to CASSPTTGTGANVLTF.

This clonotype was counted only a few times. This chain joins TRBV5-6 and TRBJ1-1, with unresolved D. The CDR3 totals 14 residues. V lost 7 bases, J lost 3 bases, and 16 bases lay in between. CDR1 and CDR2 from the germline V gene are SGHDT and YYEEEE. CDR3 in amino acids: CASSHVVRDTEAFF. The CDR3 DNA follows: TGTGCCAGCTCCCATGTGGTCCGGGACACTGAAGCTTTCTTT.

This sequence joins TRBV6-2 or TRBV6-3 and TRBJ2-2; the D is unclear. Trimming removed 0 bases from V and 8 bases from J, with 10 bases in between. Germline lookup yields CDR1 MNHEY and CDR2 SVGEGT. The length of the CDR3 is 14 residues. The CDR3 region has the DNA TGTGCCAGCAGTTACTCGACCTGGGCGGGGGAGCTGTTTTTT. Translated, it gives CASSYSTWAGELFF.

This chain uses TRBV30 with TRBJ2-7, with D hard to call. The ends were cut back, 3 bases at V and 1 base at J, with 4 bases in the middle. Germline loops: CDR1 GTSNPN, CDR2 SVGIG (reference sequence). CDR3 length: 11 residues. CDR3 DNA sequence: TGTGCCTGGAGGGATTCCTACGAGCAGTACTTC. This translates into CAWRDSYEQYF. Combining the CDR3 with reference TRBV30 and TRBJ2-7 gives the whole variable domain SQTIHQWPATLVQPVGSPLSLECTVEGTSNPNLYWYRQAAGRGLQLLFYSVGIGQISSEVPQNLSASRPQDRQFILSSKKLLLSDSGFYLCAWRDSYEQYFGPGTRLTVT.

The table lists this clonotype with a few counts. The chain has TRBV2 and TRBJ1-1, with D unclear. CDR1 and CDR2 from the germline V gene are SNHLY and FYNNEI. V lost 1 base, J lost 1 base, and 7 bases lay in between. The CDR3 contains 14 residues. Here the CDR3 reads CASSEGLTNTEAFF. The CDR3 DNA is TGTGCCAGCAGTGAAGGACTTACGAACACTGAAGCTTTCTTT.

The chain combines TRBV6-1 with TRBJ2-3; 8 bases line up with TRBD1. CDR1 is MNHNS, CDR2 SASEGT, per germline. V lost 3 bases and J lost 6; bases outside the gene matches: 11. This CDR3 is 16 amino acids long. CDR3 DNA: TGTGCCAGCAGTGAGGGACAGGCCCAAGGTCGGGATACGCAGTATTTT. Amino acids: CASSEGQAQGRDTQYF.

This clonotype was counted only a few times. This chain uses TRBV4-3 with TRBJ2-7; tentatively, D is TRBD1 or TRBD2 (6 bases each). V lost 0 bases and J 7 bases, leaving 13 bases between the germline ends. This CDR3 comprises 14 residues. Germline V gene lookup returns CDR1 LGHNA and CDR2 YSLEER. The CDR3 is CASSQEGGRWEQYV. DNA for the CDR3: TGCGCCAGCAGCCAAGAAGGGGGGCGGTGGGAGCAGTACGTC.

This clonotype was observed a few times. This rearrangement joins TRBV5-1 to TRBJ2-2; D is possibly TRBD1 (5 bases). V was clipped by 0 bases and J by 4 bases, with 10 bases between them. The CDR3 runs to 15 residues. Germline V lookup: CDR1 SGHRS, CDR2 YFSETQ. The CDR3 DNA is TGCGCCAGCAGCTTGGAGGGGCCGCCCACCGGGGAGCTGTTTTTT. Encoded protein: CASSLEGPPTGELFF.

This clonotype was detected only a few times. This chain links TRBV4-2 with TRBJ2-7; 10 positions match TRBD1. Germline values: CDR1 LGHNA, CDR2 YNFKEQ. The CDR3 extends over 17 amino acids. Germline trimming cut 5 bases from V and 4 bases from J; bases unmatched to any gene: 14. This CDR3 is CASSKTRPGDRGYEQYF. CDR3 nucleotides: TGTGCCAGCAGCAAGACCCGGCCCGGGGACAGGGGTTACGAGCAGTACTTC.

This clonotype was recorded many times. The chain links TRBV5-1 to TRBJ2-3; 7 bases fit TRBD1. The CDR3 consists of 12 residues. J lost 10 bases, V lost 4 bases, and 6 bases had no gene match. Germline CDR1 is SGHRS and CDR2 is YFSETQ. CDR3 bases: TGCGCCAGCAGCCGGGGACAGCAGGCGCAGTATTTT. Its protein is CASSRGQQAQYF.

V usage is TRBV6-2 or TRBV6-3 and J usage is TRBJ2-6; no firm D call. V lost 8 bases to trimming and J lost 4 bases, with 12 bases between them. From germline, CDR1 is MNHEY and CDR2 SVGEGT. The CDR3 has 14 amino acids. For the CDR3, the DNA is TGTGCCAGCGTCGGAACAGCCGGGGCCAACGTCCTGACTTTC. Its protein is CASVGTAGANVLTF.

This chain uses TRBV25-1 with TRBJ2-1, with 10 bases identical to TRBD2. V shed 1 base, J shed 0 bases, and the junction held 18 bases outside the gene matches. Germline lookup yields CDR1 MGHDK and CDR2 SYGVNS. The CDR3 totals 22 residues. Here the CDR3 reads CASSEFQHGSGGATSSYNEQFF. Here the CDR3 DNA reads TGTGCCAGCAGTGAATTCCAGCACGGGAGCGGGGGGGCGACGAGCTCCTACAATGAGCAGTTCTTC. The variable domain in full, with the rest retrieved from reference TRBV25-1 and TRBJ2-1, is EADIYQTPRYLVIGTGKKITLECSQTMGHDKMYWYQQDPGMELHLIHYSYGVNSTEKGDLSSESTVSRIRTEHFPLTLESARPSHTSQYLCASSEFQHGSGGATSSYNEQFFGPGTRLTVL.

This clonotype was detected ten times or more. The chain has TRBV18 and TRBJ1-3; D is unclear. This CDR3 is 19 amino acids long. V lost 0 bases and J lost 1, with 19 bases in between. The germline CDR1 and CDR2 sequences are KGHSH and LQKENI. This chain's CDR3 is CASSPPSAIGPGSGNTIYF. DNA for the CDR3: TGTGCCAGCTCACCACCGAGTGCGATAGGTCCTGGATCTGGAAACACCATATATTTT. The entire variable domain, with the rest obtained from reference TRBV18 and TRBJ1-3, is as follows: NAGVMQNPRHLVRRRGQEARLRCSPMKGHSHVYWYRQLPEEGLKFMVYLQKENIIDESGMPKERFSAEFPKEGPSILRIQQVVRGDSAAYFCASSPPSAIGPGSGNTIYFGEGSWLTVV.

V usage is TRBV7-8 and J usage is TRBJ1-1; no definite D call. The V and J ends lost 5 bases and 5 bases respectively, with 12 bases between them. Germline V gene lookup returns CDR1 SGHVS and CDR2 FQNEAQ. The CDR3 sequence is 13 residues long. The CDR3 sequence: CASSTQRETEAFF. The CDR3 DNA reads TGTGCCAGCAGCACTCAAAGGGAAACTGAAGCTTTCTTT. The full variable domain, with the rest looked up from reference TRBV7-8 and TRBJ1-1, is GAGVSQSPRYKVAKRGQDVALRCDPISGHVSLFWYQQALGQGPEFLTYFQNEAQLDKSGLPSDRFFAERPEGSVSTLKIQRTQQEDSAVYLCASSTQRETEAFFGQGTRLTVV.

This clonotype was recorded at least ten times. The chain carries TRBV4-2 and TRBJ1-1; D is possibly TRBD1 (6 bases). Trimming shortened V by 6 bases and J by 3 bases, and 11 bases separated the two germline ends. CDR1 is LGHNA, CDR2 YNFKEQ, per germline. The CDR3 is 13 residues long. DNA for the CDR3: TGTGCCAGCAGGGAGGGGGATTACACTGAAGCTTTCTTT. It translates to CASREGDYTEAFF.

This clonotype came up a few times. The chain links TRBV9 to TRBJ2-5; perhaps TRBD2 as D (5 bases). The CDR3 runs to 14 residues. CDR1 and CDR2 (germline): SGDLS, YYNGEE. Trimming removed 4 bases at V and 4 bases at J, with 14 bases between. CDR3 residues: CASSQNGVRETQYF. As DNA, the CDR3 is TGTGCCAGCAGCCAGAACGGGGTACGAGAGACCCAGTACTTC. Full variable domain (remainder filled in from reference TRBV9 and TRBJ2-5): DSGVTQTPKHLITATGQRVTLRCSPRSGDLSVYWYQQSLDQGLQFLIQYYNGEERAKGNILERFSAQQFPDLHSELNLSSLELGDSALYFCASSQNGVRETQYFGPGTRLLVL.

Here the CDR3 DNA reads TGTGCCAGCCAGGGGGCCGATAGTGAAAAACTGTTTTTT. Protein product: CASQGADSEKLFF. The chain employs TRBV10-3 and TRBJ1-4; 8 bases line up with TRBD1. CDR3 length: 13 amino acids. Losses at the gene ends were 10 bases for V and 7 bases for J; bases not matched to a gene: 8. Germline CDR1 and CDR2: ENHRY and SYGVKD.

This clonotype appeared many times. Written as DNA, the CDR3 is TGCGCCAGCAGCCCGACGGGTTCGGGGGCCTCTGGAAACACCATATATTTT. This encodes CASSPTGSGASGNTIYF. The chain recombines TRBV5-1 with TRBJ1-3, with a weak D call TRBD1 (6 bases). Germline CDR1 SGHRS, CDR2 YFSETQ. Between the trimmed V and J ends, which lost 4 bases and 0 bases, there was a span of 17 bases. CDR3 length equals 17 residues.

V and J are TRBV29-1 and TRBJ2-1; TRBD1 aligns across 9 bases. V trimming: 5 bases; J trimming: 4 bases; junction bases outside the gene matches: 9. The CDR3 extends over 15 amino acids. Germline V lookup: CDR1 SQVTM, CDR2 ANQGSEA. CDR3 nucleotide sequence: TGCAGCGTTAACCACCGGGACAGGGCATACAATGAGCAGTTCTTC. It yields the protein CSVNHRDRAYNEQFF.

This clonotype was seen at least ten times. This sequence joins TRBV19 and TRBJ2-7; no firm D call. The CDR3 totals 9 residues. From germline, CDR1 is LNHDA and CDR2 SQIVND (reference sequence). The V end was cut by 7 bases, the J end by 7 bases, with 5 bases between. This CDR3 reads CASMGEQYV. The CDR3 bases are TGTGCCAGTATGGGAGAGCAGTACGTC.

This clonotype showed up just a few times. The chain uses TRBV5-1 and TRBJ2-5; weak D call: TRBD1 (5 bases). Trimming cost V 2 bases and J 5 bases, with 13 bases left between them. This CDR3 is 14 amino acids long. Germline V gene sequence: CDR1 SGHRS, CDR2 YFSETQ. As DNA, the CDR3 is TGCGCCAGCAGCTTTTTCCCCAGGGATGAGACCCAGTACTTC. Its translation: CASSFFPRDETQYF.

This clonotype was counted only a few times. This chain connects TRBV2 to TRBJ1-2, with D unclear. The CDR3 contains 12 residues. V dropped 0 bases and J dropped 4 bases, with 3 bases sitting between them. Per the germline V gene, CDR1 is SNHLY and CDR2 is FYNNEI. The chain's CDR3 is CASSEAGYGYTF. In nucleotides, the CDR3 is TGTGCCAGCAGTGAAGCGGGCTATGGCTACACCTTC.

This CDR3 reads CSARAGGGSSEQFF. The CDR3 nucleotides read TGCAGTGCTAGAGCTGGCGGGGGGTCAAGTGAGCAGTTCTTC. This chain links TRBV20-1 with TRBJ2-1; 8 nucleotides line up with TRBD2. J lost 9 bases, V lost 1 base, and 8 bases had no gene match. Germline lookup yields CDR1 DFQATT and CDR2 SNEGSKA (reference sequence). CDR3 size: 14 residues.